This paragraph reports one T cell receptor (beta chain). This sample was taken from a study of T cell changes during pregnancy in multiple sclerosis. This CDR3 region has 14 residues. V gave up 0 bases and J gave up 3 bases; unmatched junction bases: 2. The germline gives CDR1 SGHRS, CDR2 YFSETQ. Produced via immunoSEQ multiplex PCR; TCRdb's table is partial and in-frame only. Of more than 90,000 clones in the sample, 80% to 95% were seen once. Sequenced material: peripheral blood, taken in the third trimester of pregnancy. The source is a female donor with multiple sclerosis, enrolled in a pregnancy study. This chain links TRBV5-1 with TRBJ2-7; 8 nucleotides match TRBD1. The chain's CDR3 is CASSLGTGFYEQYF. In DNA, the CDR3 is TGCGCCAGCAGCTTGGGGACAGGGTTCTACGAGCAGTACTTC.